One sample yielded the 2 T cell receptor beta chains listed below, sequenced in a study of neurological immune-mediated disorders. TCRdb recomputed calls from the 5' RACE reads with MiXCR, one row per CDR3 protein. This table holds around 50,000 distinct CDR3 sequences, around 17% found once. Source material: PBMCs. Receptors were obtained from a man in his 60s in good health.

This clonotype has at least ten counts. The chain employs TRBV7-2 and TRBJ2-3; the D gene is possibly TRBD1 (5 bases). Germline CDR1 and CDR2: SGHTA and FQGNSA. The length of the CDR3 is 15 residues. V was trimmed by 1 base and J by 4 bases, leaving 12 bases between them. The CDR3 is CASSLGSQGADTQYF. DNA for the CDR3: TGTGCCAGCAGCTTAGGTTCGCAGGGTGCAGATACGCAGTATTTT. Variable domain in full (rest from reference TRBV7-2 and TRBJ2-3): GAGVSQSPSNKVTEKGKDVELRCDPISGHTALYWYRQSLGQGLEFLIYFQGNSAPDKSGLPSDRFSAERTGGSVSTLTIQRTQQEDSAVYLCASSLGSQGADTQYFGPGTRLTVL.

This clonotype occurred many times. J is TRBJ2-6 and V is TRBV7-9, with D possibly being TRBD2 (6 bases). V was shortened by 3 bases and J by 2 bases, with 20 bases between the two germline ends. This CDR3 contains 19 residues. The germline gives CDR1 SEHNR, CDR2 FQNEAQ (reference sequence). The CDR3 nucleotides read TGTGCCAGCAGCTTCATCCTCTGGGGGGTGGAGACTGGGGCCAACGTCCTGACTTTC. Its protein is CASSFILWGVETGANVLTF.